This T cell receptor (beta chain) comes out of a study of cytomegalovirus exposure and HLA in healthy donors. Study results and caveats: Most TCR sequences proved rare, with some public TCRs found in many donors.

V dropped 4 bases and J dropped 2 bases, with 13 bases sitting between them. In germline, CDR1 is SGHRS, CDR2 YFSETQ. The CDR3 totals 14 residues. Sequencing was performed with immunoSEQ multiplex PCR; in TCRdb, only in-frame clones are kept and a portion is missing. The sample holds roughly 120,000 clones, 94% seen once. To note about this clone: What it binds is not known.

The chain employs TRBV5-1 and TRBJ2-7, with a possible D match to TRBD2 (5 bases). The specimen was PBMCs. The sequence derives from a woman aged 18-30 years in good health and CMV-seronegative. CDR3 residues: CASSDPRGPYEQYF. The CDR3 nucleotides are TGCGCCAGCAGCGACCCCAGAGGGCCCTACGAGCAGTACTTC.